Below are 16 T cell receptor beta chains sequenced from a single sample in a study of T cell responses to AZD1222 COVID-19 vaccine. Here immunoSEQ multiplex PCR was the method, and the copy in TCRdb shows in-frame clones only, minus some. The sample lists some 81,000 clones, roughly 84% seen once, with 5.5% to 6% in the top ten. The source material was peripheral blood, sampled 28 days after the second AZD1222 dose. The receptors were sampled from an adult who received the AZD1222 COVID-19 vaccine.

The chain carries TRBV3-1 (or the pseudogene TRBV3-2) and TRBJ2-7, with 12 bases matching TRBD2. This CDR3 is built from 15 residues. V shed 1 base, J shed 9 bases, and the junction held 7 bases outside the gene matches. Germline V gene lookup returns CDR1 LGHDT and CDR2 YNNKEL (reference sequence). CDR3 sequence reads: CASSQGRASGRVQYF. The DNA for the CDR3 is TGTGCCAGCAGCCAAGGGAGGGCTAGCGGGAGGGTGCAGTACTTC.

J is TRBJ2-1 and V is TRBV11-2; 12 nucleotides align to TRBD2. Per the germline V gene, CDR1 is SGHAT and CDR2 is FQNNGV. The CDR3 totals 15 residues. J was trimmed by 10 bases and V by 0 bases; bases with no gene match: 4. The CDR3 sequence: CASSLELAGGGEQFF. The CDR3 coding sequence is TGTGCCAGCAGCTTAGAACTAGCGGGAGGCGGGGAGCAGTTCTTC.

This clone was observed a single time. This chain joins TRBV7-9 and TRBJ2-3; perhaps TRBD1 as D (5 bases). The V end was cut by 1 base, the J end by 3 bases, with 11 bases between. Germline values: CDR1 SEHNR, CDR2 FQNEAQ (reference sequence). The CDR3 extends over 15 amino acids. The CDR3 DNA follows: TGTGCCAGCAGCTTAGGTTACAGGTTAACAGATACGCAGTATTTT. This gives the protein CASSLGYRLTDTQYF.

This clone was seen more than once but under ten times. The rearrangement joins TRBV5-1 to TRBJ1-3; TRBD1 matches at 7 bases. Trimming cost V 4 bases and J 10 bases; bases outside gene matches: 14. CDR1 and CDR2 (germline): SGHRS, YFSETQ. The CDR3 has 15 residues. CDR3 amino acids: CASSPGTAHERTIYF. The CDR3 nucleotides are TGCGCCAGCAGCCCCGGGACAGCCCATGAGAGGACCATATATTTT. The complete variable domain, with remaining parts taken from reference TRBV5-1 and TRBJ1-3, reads KAGVTQTPRYLIKTRGQQVTLSCSPISGHRSVSWYQQTPGQGLQFLFEYFSETQRNKGNFPGRFSGRQFSNSRSEMNVSTLELGDSALYLCASSPGTAHERTIYFGEGSWLTVV.

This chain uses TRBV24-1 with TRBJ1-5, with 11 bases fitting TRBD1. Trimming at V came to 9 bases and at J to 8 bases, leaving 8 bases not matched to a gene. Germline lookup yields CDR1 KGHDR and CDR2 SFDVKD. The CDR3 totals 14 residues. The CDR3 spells CATPGQGVEEPQHF. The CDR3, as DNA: TGTGCCACCCCGGGACAGGGGGTTGAGGAGCCCCAGCATTTT.

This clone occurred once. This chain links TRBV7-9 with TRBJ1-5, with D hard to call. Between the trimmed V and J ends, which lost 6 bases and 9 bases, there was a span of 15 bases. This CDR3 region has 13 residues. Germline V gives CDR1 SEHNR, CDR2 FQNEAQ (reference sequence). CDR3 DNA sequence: TGTGCCAGCAGTTCAGACGGCCGGGTGCCCCAGCATTTT. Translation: CASSSDGRVPQHF.

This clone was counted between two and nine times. The DNA of the CDR3 is TGTGCCAGCAGCGGAAGGGCGCAGACCCGCTACGAGCAGTACTTC. This gives the protein CASSGRAQTRYEQYF. This sequence joins TRBV11-2 and TRBJ2-7; D uncertain. Germline V gene lookup returns CDR1 SGHAT and CDR2 FQNNGV. Trimming left V 5 bases short and J 3 bases short, with 17 bases between. This CDR3 has 15 amino acids.

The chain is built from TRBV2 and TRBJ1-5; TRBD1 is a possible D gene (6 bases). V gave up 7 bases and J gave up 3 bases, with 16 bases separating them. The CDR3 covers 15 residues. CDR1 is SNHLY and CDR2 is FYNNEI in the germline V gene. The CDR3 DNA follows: TGTGCCAGCAACGGGGGCTTGGCCGCCAATCAGCCCCAGCATTTT. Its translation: CASNGGLAANQPQHF.

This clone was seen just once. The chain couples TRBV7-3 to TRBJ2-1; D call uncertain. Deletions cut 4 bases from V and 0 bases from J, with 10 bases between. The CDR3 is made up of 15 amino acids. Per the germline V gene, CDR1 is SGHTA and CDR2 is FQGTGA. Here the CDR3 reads CASSSGLSSYNEQFF. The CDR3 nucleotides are TGTGCCAGCAGCTCTGGGTTAAGCTCCTACAATGAGCAGTTCTTC.

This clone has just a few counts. The CDR3 sequence: CASSLGQAYPPLHF. Written as DNA, the CDR3 is TGTGCCAGCAGCTTGGGACAGGCGTATCCACCCCTCCACTTT. The chain employs TRBV7-9 and TRBJ1-6, with 8 bases matching TRBD1. This CDR3 contains 14 residues. Germline CDR1 SEHNR, CDR2 FQNEAQ (reference sequence). Trimming cost V 3 bases and J 11 bases; bases outside gene matches: 6.

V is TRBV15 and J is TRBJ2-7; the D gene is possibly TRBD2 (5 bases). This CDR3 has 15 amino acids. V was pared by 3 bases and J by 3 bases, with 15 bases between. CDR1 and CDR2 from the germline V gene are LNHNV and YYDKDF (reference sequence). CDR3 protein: CATSSPGRGIYEQYF. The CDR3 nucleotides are TGTGCCACCAGCAGTCCCGGTCGGGGAATCTACGAGCAGTACTTC.

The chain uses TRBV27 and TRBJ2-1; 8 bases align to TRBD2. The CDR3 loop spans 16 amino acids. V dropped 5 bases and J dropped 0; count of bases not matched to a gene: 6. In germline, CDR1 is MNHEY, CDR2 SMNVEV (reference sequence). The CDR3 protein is CASSRLAQSSYNEQFF. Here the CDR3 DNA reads TGTGCCAGCAGTAGACTAGCGCAGAGCTCCTACAATGAGCAGTTCTTC.

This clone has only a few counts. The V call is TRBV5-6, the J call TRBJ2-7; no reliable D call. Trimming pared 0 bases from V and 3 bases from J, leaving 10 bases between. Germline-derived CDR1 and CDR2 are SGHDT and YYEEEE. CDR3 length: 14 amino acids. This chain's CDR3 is CASSLGQGFYEQYF. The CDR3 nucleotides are TGTGCCAGCAGCTTGGGGCAAGGTTTCTACGAGCAGTACTTC.

DNA for the CDR3: TGTGCCAGCAGTTTAAGACAGGATAGCACAGATACGCAGTATTTT. Its protein product is CASSLRQDSTDTQYF. The chain combines TRBV28 with TRBJ2-3, with a weak D call TRBD1 (6 bases). The V gene lost 2 bases and the J gene lost 0 bases, with 9 bases spanning the gap. This CDR3 contains 15 residues. Germline V gives CDR1 MDHEN, CDR2 SYDVKM.

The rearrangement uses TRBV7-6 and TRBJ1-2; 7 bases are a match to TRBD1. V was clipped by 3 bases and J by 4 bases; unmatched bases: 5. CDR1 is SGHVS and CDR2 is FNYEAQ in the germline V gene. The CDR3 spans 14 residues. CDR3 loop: CASSLGQSGYGYTF. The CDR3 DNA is TGTGCCAGCAGCTTGGGACAGTCGGGCTATGGCTACACCTTC. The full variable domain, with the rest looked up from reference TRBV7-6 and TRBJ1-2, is GAGVSQSPRYKVTKRGQDVALRCDPISGHVSLYWYRQALGQGPEFLTYFNYEAQQDKSGLPNDRFSAERPEGSISTLTIQRTEQRDSAMYRCASSLGQSGYGYTFGSGTRLTVV.

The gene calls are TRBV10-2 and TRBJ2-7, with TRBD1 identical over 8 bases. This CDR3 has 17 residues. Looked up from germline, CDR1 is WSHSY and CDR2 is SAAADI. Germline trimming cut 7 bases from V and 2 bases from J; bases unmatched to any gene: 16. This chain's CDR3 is CASTSWTGTVVPYEQYF. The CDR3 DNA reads TGCGCCAGCACCAGCTGGACAGGGACCGTAGTTCCCTACGAGCAGTACTTC.